This TCR beta chain was captured by sequencing in a study of CD8+ T cells in alopecia areata. Study as a whole: Twice daily, treated patients received 5 to 10 mg of oral tofacitinib.

General study results and limits: Sequences from scalp samples also cover resident alphabeta T cells of normal skin.

The treatment here: oral pan-JAK inhibitor, 5-10 mg twice daily. It was cDNA, reverse transcribed from extracted RNA, that served as the sequencing template. Generated by immunoSEQ multiplex PCR, the TCRdb table keeps only in-frame clones and is missing some. The sample includes about 94,000 clones, about three quarters of them seen just once. V lost 6 bases, J lost 5 bases, and 9 bases stayed unmatched. The CDR3 totals 15 residues. The germline V gene has CDR1 MDHEN and CDR2 SYDVKM. Only one count was recorded for this clone. Its specificity is not known. The chain joins TRBV28 to TRBJ2-1; 8 nucleotides agree with TRBD1. The sequences come from CD8+ T cells sorted from blood, collected at week 44, from a patient treated with tofacitinib. This TCR derives from a human donor with alopecia areata. The CDR3, as DNA: TGTGCCAGCAGCCCGGACAGGGTATATGACAATGAGCAGTTCTTC. It codes for CASSPDRVYDNEQFF.